The rows below give T cell receptor beta chains drawn from one sample of a study of cytomegalovirus exposure and HLA in healthy donors. Some clones are missing from TCRdb's copy, which holds only in-frame ones; the method was immunoSEQ multiplex PCR. The sample contains under 200,000 clones, roughly 78% of which appear only once. The specimen sequenced was PBMCs. The origin of the receptors is a woman aged 40 to 50 in good health and CMV-seronegative. Each CDR3 is given with its conserved first and last residue. The order of the fields is CDR3 DNA, CDR3 protein, V gene, D gene, J gene, clone size. The D gene is left open where the match is weak. For some rows the clone size is stated as once, few or many, or as a class when expanded; others skip it.

cdr3_nt: TGCTGCGTTGCAGGAGGCTCCTACGAGCAGTACTTC
cdr3_aa: CCVAGGSYEQYF
v_call: TRBV29-1
d_call: -
j_call: TRBJ2-7
clone_size: -

cdr3_nt: TGTGCCAGCGCCCGAATTGACAGGGGCAATAATGAGCAGTTCTTC
cdr3_aa: CASARIDRGNNEQFF
v_call: TRBV18
d_call: TRBD1
j_call: TRBJ2-1
clone_size: -

cdr3_nt: TGTGCCAGCAGCCAAGATTGGCGGCCGGGACTAGCGAGTTCCTACAATGAGCAGTTCTTC
cdr3_aa: CASSQDWRPGLASSYNEQFF
v_call: TRBV4-2
d_call: TRBD2
j_call: TRBJ2-1
clone_size: few

cdr3_nt: TGTGCCAGCAGTTTCCGATACCGGGACAGGGGAGGCGAGCAGTACTTC
cdr3_aa: CASSFRYRDRGGEQYF
v_call: TRBV6-5
d_call: TRBD1
j_call: TRBJ2-7
clone_size: -

cdr3_nt: TGTGCCAGCAGCGTCTCAGGGGGGTTTGAAAAACTGTTTTTT
cdr3_aa: CASSVSGGFEKLFF
v_call: TRBV9
d_call: TRBD1
j_call: TRBJ1-4
clone_size: -

cdr3_nt: TGTGCCAGCAGCTACGCGGCAGGGCAACAGTTCTTC
cdr3_aa: CASSYAAGQQFF
v_call: TRBV7-9
d_call: -
j_call: TRBJ2-1
clone_size: -

cdr3_nt: TGTGCCAGCAGCCCGTACCTGGAGGAGGGATTTCTCTATGGCTACACCTTC
cdr3_aa: CASSPYLEEGFLYGYTF
v_call: TRBV7-8
d_call: -
j_call: TRBJ1-2
clone_size: -

cdr3_nt: TGTGCCAGCAGCTCCTCCACAGGGCTAGGCTACACCTTC
cdr3_aa: CASSSSTGLGYTF
v_call: TRBV7-9
d_call: -
j_call: TRBJ1-2
clone_size: -

cdr3_nt: TGTGCCAGTCGACTGGGACAGGGGTCATACGAGCAGTACTTC
cdr3_aa: CASRLGQGSYEQYF
v_call: TRBV19
d_call: TRBD1
j_call: TRBJ2-7
clone_size: few

cdr3_nt: TGTGCCAGCAGTCCCCACAGGGCGGGGGAGTATGGCTACACCTTC
cdr3_aa: CASSPHRAGEYGYTF
v_call: TRBV27
d_call: -
j_call: TRBJ1-2
clone_size: -

cdr3_nt: TGCGCCAGCAGTGAGTCGGGGGCATTGGGCCAAGAGACCCAGTACTTC
cdr3_aa: CASSESGALGQETQYF
v_call: TRBV10-1
d_call: -
j_call: TRBJ2-5
clone_size: -

cdr3_nt: TGTGCCAGCAGACTGCGCCGGACAGGGGGCCTTTCACCCCTCCACTTT
cdr3_aa: CASRLRRTGGLSPLHF
v_call: TRBV28
d_call: TRBD1
j_call: TRBJ1-6
clone_size: -

cdr3_nt: TGTGCCAGCAGCTTGGTTAGCGGCAGGGAGACCTTC
cdr3_aa: CASSLVSGRETF
v_call: TRBV5-4
d_call: -
j_call: TRBJ1-2
clone_size: -

cdr3_nt: TGTGCCAGTAGTATAGATCGCAGCTATGGCTACACCTTC
cdr3_aa: CASSIDRSYGYTF
v_call: TRBV19
d_call: -
j_call: TRBJ1-2
clone_size: -

cdr3_nt: TGCGCCAGCTATGATGGGGGGGCGCGTGAAACTGAAGCCTTCTTT
cdr3_aa: CASYDGGARETEAFF
v_call: TRBV4-1
d_call: -
j_call: TRBJ1-1
clone_size: once

cdr3_nt: TGTGCCAGCACCGAAGGGGGGGAGTGGACTGAAGCTTTCTTT
cdr3_aa: CASTEGGEWTEAFF
v_call: TRBV6-1
d_call: -
j_call: TRBJ1-1
clone_size: -

cdr3_nt: TGTGCCAGCAGCTTGGGACACGTGAACACTGAAGCTTTCTTT
cdr3_aa: CASSLGHVNTEAFF
v_call: TRBV5-4
d_call: -
j_call: TRBJ1-1
clone_size: few

cdr3_nt: TGTGCCAGCAGATTTTCAGGGGGTAGAAACTATGGCTACACCTTC
cdr3_aa: CASRFSGGRNYGYTF
v_call: TRBV27
d_call: TRBD1
j_call: TRBJ1-2
clone_size: once

cdr3_nt: TGTGCCAGCACCTGGGGGGGGGAGGGGGAGCAGTACTTC
cdr3_aa: CASTWGGEGEQYF
v_call: TRBV6-1
d_call: TRBD2
j_call: TRBJ2-7
clone_size: -

cdr3_nt: TGTGCCAGCGGACCAACAGGGGTGAACACTGAAGCTTTCTTT
cdr3_aa: CASGPTGVNTEAFF
v_call: TRBV6-5
d_call: TRBD1
j_call: TRBJ1-1
clone_size: -

cdr3_nt: TGTGCCAGTAGTATAGTGGACAGACAAGAGACCCAGTACTTC
cdr3_aa: CASSIVDRQETQYF
v_call: TRBV19
d_call: -
j_call: TRBJ2-5
clone_size: few

cdr3_nt: TGTGCCAGTAGTATTGGCAGGGTGAACACTGAAGCTTTCTTT
cdr3_aa: CASSIGRVNTEAFF
v_call: TRBV19
d_call: -
j_call: TRBJ1-1
clone_size: -

cdr3_nt: TGTGCCAGCAGAACAGGGAACTCCTACAATGAGCAGTTCTTC
cdr3_aa: CASRTGNSYNEQFF
v_call: TRBV2
d_call: -
j_call: TRBJ2-1
clone_size: once

cdr3_nt: TGTGCCAGCAGTTTATTATTGCGCCCGTATGGCTACACCTTC
cdr3_aa: CASSLLLRPYGYTF
v_call: TRBV28
d_call: -
j_call: TRBJ1-2
clone_size: -

cdr3_nt: TGTGCCAGCAGCGGGCGGGGGGGCAGGTCAGATACGCAGTATTTT
cdr3_aa: CASSGRGGRSDTQYF
v_call: TRBV9
d_call: TRBD2
j_call: TRBJ2-3
clone_size: -

cdr3_nt: TGTGCCAGCAGAACCGGAGGGGTCAACACAGATACGCAGTATTTT
cdr3_aa: CASRTGGVNTDTQYF
v_call: TRBV7-8
d_call: -
j_call: TRBJ2-3
clone_size: -

cdr3_nt: TGCGCCAGCAGCTTGCTTGGACAGGGAAACTATGGCTACACCTTC
cdr3_aa: CASSLLGQGNYGYTF
v_call: TRBV5-1
d_call: TRBD1
j_call: TRBJ1-2
clone_size: -

cdr3_nt: TGTGCCAGCACCCCTAGCACGGACAGGGTTGAAGCTTTCTTT
cdr3_aa: CASTPSTDRVEAFF
v_call: TRBV5-4
d_call: TRBD1
j_call: TRBJ1-1
clone_size: -

cdr3_nt: TGTGCCAGCAGTGAAAGGGGGGTGGTTTCGGGAGGTCAGCCCCAGCATTTT
cdr3_aa: CASSERGVVSGGQPQHF
v_call: TRBV6-1
d_call: -
j_call: TRBJ1-5
clone_size: -

cdr3_nt: TGTGCCAGCAGCGTTTCGAGCTCTGGGGCCAACGTCCTGACTTTC
cdr3_aa: CASSVSSSGANVLTF
v_call: TRBV9
d_call: -
j_call: TRBJ2-6
clone_size: once

cdr3_nt: TGCGCCAGCATGCCGGGGGAAAAACTGTTTTTT
cdr3_aa: CASMPGEKLFF
v_call: TRBV23-1
d_call: -
j_call: TRBJ1-4
clone_size: -

cdr3_nt: TGTGCCAGCAGTTCCCTAGCCATAGATACGCAGTATTTT
cdr3_aa: CASSSLAIDTQYF
v_call: TRBV6-6
d_call: -
j_call: TRBJ2-3
clone_size: few

cdr3_nt: TGTGCCAGCAGCTTCCGGCCCGGCGGGGGAGATACGCAGTATTTT
cdr3_aa: CASSFRPGGGDTQYF
v_call: TRBV13
d_call: TRBD2
j_call: TRBJ2-3
clone_size: -

cdr3_nt: TGTGCCAGCAGCCTCCGGACAGTGGGAGGGTACAATGAGCAGTTCTTC
cdr3_aa: CASSLRTVGGYNEQFF
v_call: TRBV11-1
d_call: -
j_call: TRBJ2-1
clone_size: -